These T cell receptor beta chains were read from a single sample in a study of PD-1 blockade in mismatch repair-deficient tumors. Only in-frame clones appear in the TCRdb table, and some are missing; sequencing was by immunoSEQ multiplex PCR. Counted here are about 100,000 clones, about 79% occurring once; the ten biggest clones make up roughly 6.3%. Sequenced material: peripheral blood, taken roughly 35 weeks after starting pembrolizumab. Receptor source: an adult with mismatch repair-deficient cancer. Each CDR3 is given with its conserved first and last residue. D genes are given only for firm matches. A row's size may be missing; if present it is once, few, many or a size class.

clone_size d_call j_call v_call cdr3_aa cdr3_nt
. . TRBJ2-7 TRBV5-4 CASSPRLGEQYF TGTGCCAGCAGCCCGAGATTGGGGGAGCAGTACTTC
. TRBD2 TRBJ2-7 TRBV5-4 CASSKSDLAGPIREQYF TGTGCCAGCAGCAAGTCTGATCTAGCGGGGCCCATTAGGGAGCAGTACTTC
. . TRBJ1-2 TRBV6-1 CASSSRGGVGYGYTF TGTGCCAGCAGTTCAAGGGGGGGCGTTGGGTATGGCTACACCTTC
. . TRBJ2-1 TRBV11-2 CASSLDLSYEQFF TGTGCCAGCAGCTTAGATCTTTCCTATGAGCAGTTCTTC
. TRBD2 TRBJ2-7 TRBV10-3 CAAGGAGGYEQYF TGTGCCGCGGGGGGAGCGGGAGGCTACGAGCAGTACTTC
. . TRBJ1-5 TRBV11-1 CASSHTGNNQPQHF TGTGCCAGCAGCCATACAGGGAACAATCAGCCCCAGCATTTT
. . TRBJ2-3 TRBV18 CASSPILDTQYF TGTGCCAGCTCACCGATATTAGATACGCAGTATTTT
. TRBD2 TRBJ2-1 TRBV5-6 CASSLVAGASDEQFF TGTGCCAGCAGCTTGGTTGCGGGAGCCTCCGATGAGCAGTTCTTC
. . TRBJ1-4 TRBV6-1 CASSDGAYRAGEKLFF TGTGCCAGCAGTGATGGGGCCTACAGGGCCGGTGAAAAACTGTTTTTT
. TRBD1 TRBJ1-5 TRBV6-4 CASRTGDFDQPQHF TGTGCCAGCAGGACAGGGGATTTTGATCAGCCCCAGCATTTT
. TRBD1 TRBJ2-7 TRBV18 CASSPGRDRVYEQYF TGTGCCAGCTCACCAGGGAGGGACAGGGTCTACGAGCAGTACTTC
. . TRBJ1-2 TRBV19 CASSLTGQTNYGYTF TGTGCCAGTAGTTTAACGGGACAAACTAACTATGGCTACACCTTC
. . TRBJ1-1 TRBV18 CASSPPMDVREAFF TGTGCCAGCTCACCACCCATGGATGTGAGGGAAGCTTTCTTT
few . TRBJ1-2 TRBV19 CASSAGGGAFGGYTF TGTGCCAGTAGTGCCGGAGGAGGGGCCTTTGGGGGCTACACCTTC
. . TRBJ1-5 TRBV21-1 CASSKRGSGCSNQPQHF TGTGCCAGCAGCAAACGTGGGTCAGGGTGTAGCAATCAGCCCCAGCATTTT
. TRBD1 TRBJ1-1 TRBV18 CASSPMLGQEGTEAFF TGTGCCAGCTCACCTATGTTGGGACAGGAGGGGACTGAAGCTTTCTTT
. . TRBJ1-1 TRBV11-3 CASSPRAGDGTEAFF TGTGCCAGCAGCCCCCGGGCAGGGGATGGTACTGAAGCTTTCTTT
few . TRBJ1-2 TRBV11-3 CASSSGQNYGYTF TGTGCCAGCAGCTCCGGGCAAAACTATGGCTACACCTTC
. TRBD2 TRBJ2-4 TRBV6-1 CASSEGTSGVLAKNIQYF TGTGCCAGCAGTGAAGGGACTAGCGGAGTTCTAGCCAAAAACATTCAGTACTTC
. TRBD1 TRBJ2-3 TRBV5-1 CASSPGQGRTDTQYF TGCGCCAGCAGCCCCGGACAGGGTAGGACAGATACGCAGTATTTT
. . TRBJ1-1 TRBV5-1 CASSGTATEAFF TGCGCCAGCAGCGGGACCGCGACTGAAGCTTTCTTT
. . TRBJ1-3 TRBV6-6 CASSYSNRFTGNTIYF TGTGCCAGCAGTTACTCGAATCGCTTTACTGGAAACACCATATATTTT
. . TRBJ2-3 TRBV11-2 CASSSSPSLPVPYF TGTGCCAGCAGCTCCTCCCCCTCCTTACCCGTCCCGTATTTT
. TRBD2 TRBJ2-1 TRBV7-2 CASSLAPSGSFEQFF TGTGCCAGCAGCTTAGCCCCTAGCGGGAGTTTTGAGCAGTTCTTC
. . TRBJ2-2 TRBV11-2 CASSLGNRATGELFF TGTGCCAGCAGCCTGGGGAACAGAGCCACCGGGGAGCTGTTTTTT
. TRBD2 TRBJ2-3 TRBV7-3 CASSFTSGSADTQYF TGTGCCAGCAGCTTTACTAGCGGGAGTGCAGATACGCAGTATTTT
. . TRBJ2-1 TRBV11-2 CASSLGTSSYNEQFF TGTGCCAGCAGCTTAGGGACCTCTAGCTACAATGAGCAGTTCTTC
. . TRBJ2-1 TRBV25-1 CASTSGTGGTNEQFF TGTGCCAGCACCTCCGGGACCGGGGGTACCAATGAGCAGTTCTTC
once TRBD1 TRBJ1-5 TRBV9 CASNTGEGDNQPQHF TGTGCCAGCAACACAGGGGAAGGCGACAATCAGCCCCAGCATTTT
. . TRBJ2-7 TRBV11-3 CASSLGVGSLGEQYF TGTGCCAGCAGCTTAGGGGTCGGCTCTTTGGGCGAGCAGTACTTC
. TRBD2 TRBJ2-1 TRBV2 CASRGLVGEQFF TGTGCCAGCAGGGGACTAGTCGGTGAGCAGTTCTTC
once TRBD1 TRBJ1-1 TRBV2 CASSEFQGANTEAFF TGTGCCAGCAGTGAATTTCAGGGGGCGAACACTGAAGCTTTCTTT
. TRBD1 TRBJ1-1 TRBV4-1 CASSQEPTGQGEAFF TGCGCCAGCAGCCAAGAACCGACTGGACAGGGTGAAGCTTTCTTT
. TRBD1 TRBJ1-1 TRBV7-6 CASSPGTGGTEAFF TGTGCCAGCAGCCCCGGGACAGGGGGCACTGAAGCTTTCTTT
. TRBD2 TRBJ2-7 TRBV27 CASAKLGLAGVAYEQYF TGTGCCAGCGCAAAACTCGGACTAGCGGGAGTCGCCTACGAGCAGTACTTC
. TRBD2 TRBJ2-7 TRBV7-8 CASSLEARGRSSYEQYF TGTGCCAGCAGCTTAGAAGCTCGCGGGAGGTCTTCCTACGAGCAGTACTTC